Listed below are T cell receptor beta chains from one sample, sequenced in a study of T cell responses to AZD1222 COVID-19 vaccine. Assay: immunoSEQ multiplex PCR; the TCRdb copy retains only in-frame clones and omits some. This sample has approximately 220,000 clones, with approximately 94% found just once. Here the sequenced sample was peripheral blood, taken on day 0 of MenACWY control vaccination. Receptors were obtained from an adult in good health. CDR3s include the opening cysteine and the closing phenylalanine or tryptophan. The order of the fields is J gene, clone size, V gene, CDR3 protein. Where a row states a size, it is once, few, many or the class of an expanded clone; other rows omit it.

TRBJ1-1 . TRBV12-5 CASVAGWAGNTEAFF
TRBJ1-6 . TRBV7-9 CASSLTGDGPLHF
TRBJ2-7 once TRBV5-5 CASSLAGGPYEQYF
TRBJ1-2 . TRBV30 CAWKGGNYGYTF
TRBJ1-1 . TRBV5-1 CASSVTGQGAGTEAFF
TRBJ1-4 . TRBV15 CATSRDIQATNEKLFF
TRBJ2-6 . TRBV27 CASSDTIINVLTF
TRBJ1-4 few TRBV6-6 CASSTRRGSNEKLFF
TRBJ1-5 . TRBV6-2/TRBV6-3 CASSYRGGRINQPQHF
TRBJ1-2 . TRBV29-1 CSVEGRAYGYTF
TRBJ1-1 . TRBV5-1 CASSLEGGAGTEAFF
TRBJ2-7 . TRBV19 CASSITSLGIVPERQYF
TRBJ1-5 . TRBV19 CASSIDQGQGGQPQHF
TRBJ2-3 . TRBV7-3 CASSLTARGRGYADTQYF
TRBJ1-1 . TRBV12-3/TRBV12-4 CASSQGARTEAFF
TRBJ1-1 few TRBV19 CASTPMGQVNTEAFF
TRBJ2-7 . TRBV25-1 CASRAGPLSYEQYF
TRBJ2-3 . TRBV2 CASKHPVGGATDTQYF
TRBJ2-1 . TRBV11-2 CASSQVGPPEYNEQFF
TRBJ2-5 . TRBV6-6 CASTRVGEGETQYF
TRBJ1-1 . TRBV28 CASSLGFPNTEAFF
TRBJ1-3 . TRBV4-1 CASSQDRGRDTIYF
TRBJ2-1 . TRBV11-3 CASSRSGLGNEQFF
TRBJ1-5 . TRBV7-8 CASSLGRVRQPQHF
TRBJ2-1 once TRBV29-1 CSVSGEQFF
TRBJ1-4 . TRBV5-1 CASSRQGGSANEKLFF
TRBJ1-5 . TRBV3-1/TRBV3-2 CASSLGERQPQHF
TRBJ1-1 . TRBV7-2 CASSLGEFNTEAFF
TRBJ2-5 once TRBV25-1 CASSWRGGETQYF
TRBJ2-2 . TRBV19 CASSSGTGNTGELFF
TRBJ1-2 . TRBV5-4 CASSLDRGNYGYTF
TRBJ2-7 . TRBV7-2 CASSLGQAIYEQYF